Below are 15 T cell receptor beta chains sequenced from a single sample in a study of shared clonotypes between healthy human individuals. Assay used: immunoSEQ multiplex PCR; TCRdb lists only in-frame clones, some missing. The table has about 590,000 clones, around 95% seen once. Naive CD8 cells, CD45RO-negative and positively selected for CCR7, excluded terminally differentiated effector memory CD45RA+ cells. Source material: naive CD8+ T cells sorted from blood. The origin of the receptors is a woman aged 25 to 39 in good health.

The CDR3 sequence is CASSQDGTYYEQYF. The CDR3 DNA follows: TGTGCCAGCAGCCAAGACGGAACCTACTACGAGCAGTACTTC. The chain joins TRBV5-4 to TRBJ2-7; the D is unclear. The CDR3 length is 14 residues. Germline V gives CDR1 SGHNT, CDR2 YYREEE (reference sequence). V lost 4 bases, J lost 3 bases, and 14 bases lay in between. Full variable domain (rest looked up from reference TRBV5-4 and TRBJ2-7): ETGVTQSPTHLIKTRGQQVTLRCSSQSGHNTVSWYQQALGQGPQFIFQYYREEENGRGNFPPRFSGLQFPNYSSELNVNALELDDSALYLCASSQDGTYYEQYFGPGTRLTVT.

V and J are TRBV10-2 and TRBJ1-4; D possibly corresponds to TRBD1 (6 bases). The CDR3 loop spans 15 amino acids. Germline-derived CDR1 and CDR2 are WSHSY and SAAADI. Between the trimmed V and J ends, which lost 7 bases and 8 bases, there was a span of 20 bases. CDR3 nucleotide sequence: TGCGCCAGCAAAGCCAGGGGAGGCGCCGCAGAAAAACTGTTTTTT. It specifies CASKARGGAAEKLFF.

Notes on this clone: Distinct nucleotide sequences in the sample also encode this CDR3. The chain is built from TRBV5-6 and TRBJ1-6; 10 bases fit TRBD1. The junction had 2 bases not matched to a gene; V was cut back by 4 bases and J by 7 bases. The germline V gene encodes CDR1 SGHDT and CDR2 YYEEEE. CDR3 size: 14 residues. CDR3 sequence (DNA): TGTGCCAGCAGCCCGGGACAGGGGAATTCACCCCTCCACTTT. It codes for CASSPGQGNSPLHF.

V and J are TRBV19 and TRBJ1-5; tentatively, D is TRBD1 (5 bases). CDR3 length: 17 amino acids. In germline, CDR1 is LNHDA, CDR2 SQIVND (reference sequence). V shed 3 bases and J shed 0 bases, with 15 bases lying between them. CDR3 residues: CASSIDRDFYSNQPQHF. The CDR3, as DNA: TGTGCCAGTAGTATCGACCGGGACTTTTATAGCAATCAGCCCCAGCATTTT.

The chain joins TRBV2 to TRBJ1-5, with D unresolved. Trimming cost V 5 bases and J 7 bases, with 12 bases left between them. Germline V lookup: CDR1 SNHLY, CDR2 FYNNEI. The CDR3 sequence is 13 residues long. The CDR3 here is CASSRRDGQPQHF. CDR3 bases: TGTGCCAGCAGTAGGAGGGATGGCCAGCCCCAGCATTTT.

The chain is built from TRBV27 and TRBJ2-3; no reliable D call. V was shortened by 6 bases and J by 6 bases, with 16 bases between the two germline ends. CDR1 and CDR2 from the germline V gene are MNHEY and SMNVEV (reference sequence). CDR3 length: 14 amino acids. Here the CDR3 reads CASSSYTRMDTQYF. CDR3 bases: TGTGCCAGCAGCTCTTACACCCGGATGGATACGCAGTATTTT.

The V gene is TRBV5-1, the J gene TRBJ1-2; D unclear. Looked up from germline, CDR1 is SGHRS and CDR2 is YFSETQ. This CDR3 spans 13 amino acids. Trimming removed 4 bases at V and 4 bases at J, with 11 bases between. CDR3 residues: CASSVSVTYGYTF. The CDR3 coding sequence is TGCGCCAGCAGCGTTTCAGTAACCTATGGCTACACCTTC.

The chain employs TRBV27 and TRBJ2-2; weak D call: TRBD1 (5 bases). The V and J ends lost 5 bases and 6 bases respectively, with 16 bases between them. Germline loops: CDR1 MNHEY, CDR2 SMNVEV (reference sequence). This CDR3 contains 15 residues. CDR3 sequence: CASSSLDIVPGELFF. The CDR3 coding sequence is TGTGCCAGCAGTAGTCTGGACATCGTCCCCGGGGAGCTGTTTTTT.

V gene TRBV4-1 combines with J gene TRBJ1-3, with D unresolved. CDR3 length equals 14 residues. Trimming pared 1 base from V and 0 bases from J, leaving 4 bases between. Germline V gives CDR1 MGHRA, CDR2 YSYEKL. The CDR3 loop is CASSQVGSGNTIYF. The CDR3 DNA sequence: TGCGCCAGCAGCCAAGTTGGCTCTGGAAACACCATATATTTT.

The chain carries TRBV6-1 and TRBJ1-1; D might be TRBD1 (6 bases). CDR3 size: 13 residues. Germline V gene lookup returns CDR1 MNHNS and CDR2 SASEGT. Between the trimmed V and J ends, which lost 5 bases and 5 bases, there was a span of 12 bases. The CDR3 sequence: CASSLGARTEAFF. CDR3 coding DNA: TGTGCCAGCAGTCTGGGGGCCCGGACTGAAGCTTTCTTT.

The chain recombines TRBV4-1 with TRBJ2-2; 10 bases agree with TRBD2. J gave up 8 bases and V 1 base, and 10 bases lay outside the gene matches. The V gene's germline CDR1 is MGHRA and CDR2 YSYEKL. The CDR3 has 17 residues. The CDR3 loop is CASSQVAAGGFLGELFF. CDR3 bases: TGCGCCAGCAGCCAAGTAGCAGCGGGAGGGTTTTTAGGGGAGCTGTTTTTT.

The J gene is TRBJ1-5, the V gene TRBV19, with D possibly being TRBD1 (5 bases). V dropped 4 bases and J dropped 3 bases, with 22 bases sitting between them. The CDR3 contains 18 residues. CDR1 and CDR2 from the germline V gene are LNHDA and SQIVND (reference sequence). CDR3 sequence reads: CASSTNPAWGNANQPQHF. DNA of the CDR3: TGTGCCAGTAGTACCAACCCTGCATGGGGGAACGCCAATCAGCCCCAGCATTTT. Together with reference TRBV19 and TRBJ1-5, the CDR3 gives the full variable domain: DGGITQSPKYLFRKEGQNVTLSCEQNLNHDAMYWYRQDPGQGLRLIYYSQIVNDFQKGDIAEGYSVSREKKESFPLTVTSAQKNPTAFYLCASSTNPAWGNANQPQHFGDGTRLSIL.

V is TRBV5-4 and J is TRBJ1-5; D perhaps matches TRBD1 (6 bases). Deletions cut 2 bases from V and 7 bases from J, with 13 bases between. Germline V gene lookup returns CDR1 SGHNT and CDR2 YYREEE (reference sequence). The CDR3 length is 14 residues. The CDR3 here is CASSLWGLGQPQHF. The CDR3 nucleotides are TGTGCCAGCAGCTTATGGGGGCTCGGGCAGCCCCAGCATTTT.

The chain uses TRBV5-7 and TRBJ1-5; 11 nucleotides match TRBD1. TRBV5-7 is noted as an ORF with a role that remains uncertain. This CDR3 has 13 amino acids. The V and J ends lost 7 bases and 5 bases, in that order; junction bases with no gene match: 2. The CDR3 sequence: CASGQGADQPQHF. For the CDR3, the DNA is TGTGCCAGCGGACAGGGGGCGGATCAGCCCCAGCATTTT.

This chain joins TRBV5-4 and TRBJ2-7; TRBD1 aligns across 10 bases. Germline V CDR1 and CDR2: SGHNT, YYREEE (reference sequence). V dropped 5 bases and J dropped 3; count of bases not matched to a gene: 5. CDR3 size: 14 residues. The CDR3 loop is CASSDRDRGYEQYF. DNA for the CDR3: TGTGCCAGCAGTGACCGGGACAGGGGCTACGAGCAGTACTTC.